This entry features one T cell receptor beta chain sequence. What it binds is not known. Sequenced by immunoSEQ multiplex PCR; TCRdb stores in-frame clones only, minus some. The sample consists of 85,000 to 90,000 clones, roughly 90% of them appearing once. These data are taken from a study of graft-versus-host responses after intestinal transplantation. The wider study: Each recipient received a multivisceral, liver-intestinal, or isolated intestinal graft. General observations from the study: Early after transplant, HvG declines were associated with peak levels of circulating GvH clones. Graft-donor T cell macrochimerism in patients accompanied high graft-versus-host to host-versus-graft clonal ratios in allografts.

Trimming cost V 0 bases and J 4 bases, with 9 bases left between them. The CDR3 has 14 residues. Germline values: CDR1 GTSNPN, CDR2 SVGIG (reference sequence). The sample in question was unstimulated CD4+ T cells sorted from spleen or lymph node cells, obtained before intestinal transplant. The clonotype was recovered from a human donor who received an intestinal transplant. This chain links TRBV30 with TRBJ2-2, with a tentative D call TRBD2 (6 bases). CDR3 sequence: CAWSVLGGTGELFF. For the CDR3, the DNA is TGTGCCTGGAGTGTACTGGGGGGCACCGGGGAGCTGTTTTTT.